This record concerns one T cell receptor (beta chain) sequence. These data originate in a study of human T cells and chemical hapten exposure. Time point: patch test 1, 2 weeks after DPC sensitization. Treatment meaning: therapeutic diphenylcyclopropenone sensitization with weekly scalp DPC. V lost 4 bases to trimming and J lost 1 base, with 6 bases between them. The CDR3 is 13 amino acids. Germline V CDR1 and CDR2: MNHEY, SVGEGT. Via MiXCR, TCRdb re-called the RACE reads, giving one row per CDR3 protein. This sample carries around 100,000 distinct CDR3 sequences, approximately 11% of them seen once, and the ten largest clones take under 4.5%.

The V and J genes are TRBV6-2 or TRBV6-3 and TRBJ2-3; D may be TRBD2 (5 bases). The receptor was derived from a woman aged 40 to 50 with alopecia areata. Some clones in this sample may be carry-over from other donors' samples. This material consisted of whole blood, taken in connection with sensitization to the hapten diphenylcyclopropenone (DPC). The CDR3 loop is CASSSGGTDTQYF. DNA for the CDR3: TGTGCCAGCAGTTCCGGGGGCACAGATACGCAGTATTTT.